The T cell receptor beta chain described here comes from a study of CD8 T cells in ankylosing spondylitis. General study findings and limits: Peripheral blood samples showed relatively rare disease-linked clones, and these clones were CD8+. There was a TCR beta motif, made of several highly homologous variants, that appeared characteristic of ankylosing spondylitis blood. Past studies reported some motif variants in reactive arthritis synovial fluid and blood. As reported, disease-linked clones showed significant enrichment in matched ankylosing spondylitis synovial fluid.

Quantitative 5'-RACE was performed with molecular barcodes, and it yielded the TCR beta libraries. TCRdb passed the 5' RACE reads through MiXCR, listing each CDR3 protein once. The table records about 500,000 distinct CDR3 sequences, approximately 11% of them present only once. V was clipped by 2 bases and J by 8 bases, with 10 bases between them. The CDR3 consists of 14 residues. This clonotype was counted ten times or more. Antigen unknown. The sample comprised blood, either unsorted or a sorted T cell fraction (not recorded which). This receptor was taken from a male donor with ankylosing spondylitis. The chain links TRBV12-3 or TRBV12-4 to TRBJ1-6; TRBD1 is a possible D gene (5 bases). Here the CDR3 DNA reads TGTGCCAGCAGTTTACAGGACAAATATTCACCCCTCCACTTT. Its translation: CASSLQDKYSPLHF.